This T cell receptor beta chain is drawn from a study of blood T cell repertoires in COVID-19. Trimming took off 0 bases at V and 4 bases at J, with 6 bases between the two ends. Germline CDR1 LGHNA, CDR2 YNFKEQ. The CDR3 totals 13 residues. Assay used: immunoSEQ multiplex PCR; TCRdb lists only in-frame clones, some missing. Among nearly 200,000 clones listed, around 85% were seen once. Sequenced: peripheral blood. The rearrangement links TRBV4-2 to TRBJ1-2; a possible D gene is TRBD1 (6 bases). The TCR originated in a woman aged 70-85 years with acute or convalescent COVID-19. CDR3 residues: CASSQEGGYGYTF. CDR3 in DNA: TGTGCCAGCAGCCAAGAAGGGGGCTATGGCTACACCTTC.